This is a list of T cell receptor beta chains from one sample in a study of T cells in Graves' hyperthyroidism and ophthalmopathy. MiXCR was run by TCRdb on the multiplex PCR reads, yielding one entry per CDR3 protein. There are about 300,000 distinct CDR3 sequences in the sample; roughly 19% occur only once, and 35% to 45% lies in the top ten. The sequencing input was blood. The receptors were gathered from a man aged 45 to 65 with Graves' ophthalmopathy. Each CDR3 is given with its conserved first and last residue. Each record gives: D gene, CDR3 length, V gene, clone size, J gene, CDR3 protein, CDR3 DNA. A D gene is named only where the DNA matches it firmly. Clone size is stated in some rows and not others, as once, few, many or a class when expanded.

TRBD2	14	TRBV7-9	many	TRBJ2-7	CASSSTSGRFEQYF	TGTGCCAGCAGCTCGACTAGCGGGAGATTCGAGCAGTACTTC
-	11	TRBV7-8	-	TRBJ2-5	CASSFGGAEYF	TGTGCCAGCAGCTTCGGGGGAGCAGAGTACTTC
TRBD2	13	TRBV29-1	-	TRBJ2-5	CSVVSGVRGTQYF	TGCAGCGTTGTGAGCGGGGTGCGGGGGACCCAGTACTTC
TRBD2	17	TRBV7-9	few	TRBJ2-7	CASSSQTGASGIGEQYF	TGTGCCAGCAGCTCCCAAACAGGGGCTAGCGGGATTGGCGAGCAGTACTTC
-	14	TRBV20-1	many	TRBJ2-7	CSARGGAETYEQYF	TGCAGTGCTAGGGGGGGGGCAGAGACCTACGAGCAGTACTTC
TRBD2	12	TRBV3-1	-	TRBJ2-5	CASSQRTSGKYF	TGTGCCAGCAGCCAACGGACTAGCGGGAAGTACTTC
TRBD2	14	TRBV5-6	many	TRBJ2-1	CASSLGTSGAEQFF	TGTGCCAGCAGCTTGGGTACTAGCGGGGCTGAGCAGTTCTTC
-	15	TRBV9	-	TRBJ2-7	CASSSGDSNYYEQYF	TGTGCCAGCAGCTCGGGCGACTCGAACTACTACGAGCAGTACTTC
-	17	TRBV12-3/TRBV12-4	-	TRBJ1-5	CASSLVAPFYSNQPQHF	TGTGCCAGCAGTTTAGTCGCACCTTTTTATAGCAATCAGCCCCAGCATTTT
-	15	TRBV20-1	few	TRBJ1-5	CSARRGRGSGEPQHF	TGCAGTGCTAGACGAGGCAGGGGCTCCGGAGAGCCCCAGCATTTT
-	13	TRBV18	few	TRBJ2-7	CASSPPSRDEQYF	TGTGCCAGCTCACCCCCCTCGAGAGACGAGCAGTACTTC
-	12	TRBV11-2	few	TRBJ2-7	CASSRLGPEQYF	TGTGCCAGCAGCAGGCTCGGGCCCGAGCAGTACTTC
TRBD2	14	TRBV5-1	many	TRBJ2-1	CASSLETSGNEQFF	TGCGCCAGCAGCTTGGAAACTAGCGGGAATGAGCAGTTCTTC
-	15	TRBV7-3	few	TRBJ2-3	CASSPSGSTTDTQYF	TGTGCCAGCAGCCCTTCGGGCAGCACTACAGATACGCAGTATTTT
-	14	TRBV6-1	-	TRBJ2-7	CASGAAPRVYEQYF	TGTGCCAGCGGGGCGGCACCTCGGGTCTACGAGCAGTACTTC
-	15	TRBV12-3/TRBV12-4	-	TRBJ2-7	CASSQRRGEVHEQYF	TGTGCCAGCAGTCAGCGGAGAGGGGAGGTCCACGAGCAGTACTTC
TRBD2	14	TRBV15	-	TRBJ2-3	CATNRLAGSDTQYF	TGTGCCACCAACAGACTAGCGGGATCAGATACGCAGTATTTT
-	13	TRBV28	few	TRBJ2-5	CASSFMAEETQYF	TGTGCCAGCAGTTTCATGGCGGAAGAGACCCAGTACTTC
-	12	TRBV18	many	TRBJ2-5	CASSPGGETQYF	TGTGCCAGCTCACCAGGGGGAGAGACCCAGTACTTC
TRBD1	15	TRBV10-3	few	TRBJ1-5	CAISDAGGSNQPQHF	TGTGCCATCAGTGATGCAGGGGGCAGCAATCAGCCCCAGCATTTT
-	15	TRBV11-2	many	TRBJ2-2	CASSLENWVSGELFF	TGTGCCAGCAGCTTAGAAAACTGGGTATCCGGGGAGCTGTTTTTT
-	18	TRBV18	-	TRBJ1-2	CASSPGLVRTRGNYGYTF	TGTGCCAGCTCACCTGGTTTAGTAAGAACGAGGGGTAACTATGGCTACACCTTC
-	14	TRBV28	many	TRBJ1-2	CASSLTRTGYGYTF	TGTGCCAGCAGTTTAACGAGGACTGGCTATGGCTACACCTTC
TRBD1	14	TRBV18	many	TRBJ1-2	CASSTGGMNYGYTF	TGTGCCAGCTCCACAGGGGGTATGAACTATGGCTACACCTTC
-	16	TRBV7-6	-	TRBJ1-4	CASSLGSRGAGEKLFF	TGTGCCAGCAGCTTAGGTTCGAGAGGAGCCGGTGAAAAACTGTTTTTT
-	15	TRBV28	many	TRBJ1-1	CASTGPRGRPTEAFF	TGTGCCAGCACCGGACCGCGGGGCCGGCCTACTGAAGCTTTCTTT
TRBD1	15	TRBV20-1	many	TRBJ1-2	CSARDGGDRNYGYTF	TGCAGTGCTAGAGATGGGGGGGACAGGAATTATGGCTACACCTTC
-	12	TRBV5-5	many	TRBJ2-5	CASSLNLETQYF	TGTGCCAGCAGCTTAAATCTAGAGACCCAGTACTTC
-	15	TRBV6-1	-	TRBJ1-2	CASSLNPLRGDGYTF	TGTGCCAGCAGCCTTAACCCCCTGAGGGGGGACGGCTACACCTTC
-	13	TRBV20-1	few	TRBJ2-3	CSGEGGGADTQYF	TGCAGTGGCGAAGGGGGAGGGGCAGATACGCAGTATTTT
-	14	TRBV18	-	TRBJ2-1	CASSETSSYNEQFF	TGTGCCAGCTCAGAGACTAGCTCCTACAATGAGCAGTTCTTC
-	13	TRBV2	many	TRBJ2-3	CASSEDSTDTQYF	TGTGCCAGCAGTGAGGACAGCACAGATACGCAGTATTTT
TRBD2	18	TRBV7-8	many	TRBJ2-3	CASSYVGLAGVLGDTQYF	TGTGCCAGCAGCTACGTGGGACTAGCGGGAGTATTGGGAGATACGCAGTATTTT
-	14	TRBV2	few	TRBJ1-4	CASRVEASGEKLFF	TGTGCCAGCCGGGTGGAGGCGAGTGGTGAAAAACTGTTTTTT
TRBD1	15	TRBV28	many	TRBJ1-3	CASIKGQGPGNTIYF	TGTGCCAGCATCAAAGGACAGGGCCCTGGAAACACCATATATTTT
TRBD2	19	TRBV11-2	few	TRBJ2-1	CASSLREWMVAGAHIEQFF	TGTGCCAGCAGCTTAAGGGAATGGATGGTAGCGGGAGCCCACATTGAGCAGTTCTTC